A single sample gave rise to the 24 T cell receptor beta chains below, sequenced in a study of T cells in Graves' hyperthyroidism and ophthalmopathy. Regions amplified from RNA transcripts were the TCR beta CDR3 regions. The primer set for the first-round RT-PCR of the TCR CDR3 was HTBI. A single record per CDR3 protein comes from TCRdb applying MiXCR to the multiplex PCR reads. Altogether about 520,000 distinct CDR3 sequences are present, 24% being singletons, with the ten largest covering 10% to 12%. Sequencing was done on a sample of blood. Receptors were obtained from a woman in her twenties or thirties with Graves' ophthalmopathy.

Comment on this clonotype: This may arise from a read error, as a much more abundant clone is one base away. In DNA, the CDR3 is TGCGCCAGCAAAGAAAATGCCGGACTAGCGGGAGAAGTAAGGTGGCAGTACTTC. Translated, it gives CASKENAGLAGEVRWQYF. V is TRBV5-1 and J is TRBJ2-7, with 13 positions matching TRBD2. This CDR3 has 18 residues. V lost 6 bases and J lost 9; bases outside the gene matches: 21. The germline V gene has CDR1 SGHRS and CDR2 YFSETQ.

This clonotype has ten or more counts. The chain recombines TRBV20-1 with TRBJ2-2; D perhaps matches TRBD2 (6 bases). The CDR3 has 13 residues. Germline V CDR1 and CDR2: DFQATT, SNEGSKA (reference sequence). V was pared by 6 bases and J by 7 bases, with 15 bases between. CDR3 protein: CSAPSGVGGELFF. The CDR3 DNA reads TGCAGTGCCCCCTCGGGGGTGGGCGGGGAGCTGTTTTTT.

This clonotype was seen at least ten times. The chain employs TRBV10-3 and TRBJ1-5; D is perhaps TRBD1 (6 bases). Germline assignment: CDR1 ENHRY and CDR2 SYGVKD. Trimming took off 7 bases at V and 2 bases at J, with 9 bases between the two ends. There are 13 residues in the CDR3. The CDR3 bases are TGTGCCATCACTGCAGGGGGCAATCAGCCCCAGCATTTT. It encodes CAITAGGNQPQHF.

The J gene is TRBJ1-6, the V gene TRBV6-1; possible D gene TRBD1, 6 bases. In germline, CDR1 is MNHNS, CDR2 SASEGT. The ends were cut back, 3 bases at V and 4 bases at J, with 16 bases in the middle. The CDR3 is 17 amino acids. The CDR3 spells CASSDRDIVHYNSPLHF. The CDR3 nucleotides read TGTGCCAGCAGTGACCGGGACATTGTGCATTATAATTCACCCCTCCACTTT.

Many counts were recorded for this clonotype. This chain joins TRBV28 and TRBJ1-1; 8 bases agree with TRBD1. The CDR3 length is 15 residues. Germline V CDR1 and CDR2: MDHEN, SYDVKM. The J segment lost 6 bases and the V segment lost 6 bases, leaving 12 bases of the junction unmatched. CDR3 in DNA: TGTGCCAGCAGCTATCCGGACAGGGTAGGGTCTGAAGCTTTCTTT. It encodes CASSYPDRVGSEAFF.

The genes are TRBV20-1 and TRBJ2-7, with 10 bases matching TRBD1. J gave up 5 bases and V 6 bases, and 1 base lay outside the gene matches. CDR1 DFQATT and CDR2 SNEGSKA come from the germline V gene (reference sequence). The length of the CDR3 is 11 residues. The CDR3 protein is CSAGTGDEQYF. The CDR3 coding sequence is TGCAGTGCCGGGACAGGGGACGAGCAGTACTTC.

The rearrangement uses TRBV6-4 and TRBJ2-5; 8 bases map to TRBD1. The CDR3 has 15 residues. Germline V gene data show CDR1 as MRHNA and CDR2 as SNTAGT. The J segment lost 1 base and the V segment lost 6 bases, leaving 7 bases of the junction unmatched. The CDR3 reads CASRNHGTGQETQYF. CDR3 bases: TGTGCCAGCAGGAATCATGGGACAGGCCAAGAGACCCAGTACTTC.

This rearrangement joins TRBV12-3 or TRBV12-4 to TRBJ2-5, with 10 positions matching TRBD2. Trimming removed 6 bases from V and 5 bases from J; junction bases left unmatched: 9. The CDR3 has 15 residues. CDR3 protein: CASRPSGSERETQYF. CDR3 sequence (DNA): TGTGCCAGCAGGCCTAGCGGGAGCGAGCGGGAGACCCAGTACTTC.

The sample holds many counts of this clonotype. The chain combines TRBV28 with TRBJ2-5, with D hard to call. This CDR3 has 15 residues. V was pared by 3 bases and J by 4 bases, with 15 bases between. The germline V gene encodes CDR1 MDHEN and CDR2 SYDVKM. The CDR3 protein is CASSFGPPPGETQYF. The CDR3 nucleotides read TGTGCCAGCAGTTTCGGTCCTCCCCCCGGAGAGACCCAGTACTTC.

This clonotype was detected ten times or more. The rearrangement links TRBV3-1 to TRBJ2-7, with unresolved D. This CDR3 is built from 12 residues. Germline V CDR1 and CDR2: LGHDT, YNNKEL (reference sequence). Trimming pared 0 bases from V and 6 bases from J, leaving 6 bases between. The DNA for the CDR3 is TGTGCCAGCAGCCAAGATGTAGGCGAGCAGTACTTC. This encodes CASSQDVGEQYF.

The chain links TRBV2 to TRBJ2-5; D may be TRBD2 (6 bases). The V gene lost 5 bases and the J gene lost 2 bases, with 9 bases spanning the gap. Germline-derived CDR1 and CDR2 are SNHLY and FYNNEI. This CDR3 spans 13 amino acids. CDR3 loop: CASSLAWQETQYF. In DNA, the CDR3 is TGTGCCAGCAGTCTAGCGTGGCAAGAGACCCAGTACTTC.

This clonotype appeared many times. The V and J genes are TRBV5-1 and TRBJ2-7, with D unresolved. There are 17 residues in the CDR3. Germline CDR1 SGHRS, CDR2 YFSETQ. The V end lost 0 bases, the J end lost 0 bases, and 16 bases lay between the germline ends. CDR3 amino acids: CASSLVYEMRHSYEQYF. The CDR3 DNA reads TGCGCCAGCAGCTTGGTATATGAAATGAGACACTCCTACGAGCAGTACTTC. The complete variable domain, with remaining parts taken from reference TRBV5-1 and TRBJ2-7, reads KAGVTQTPRYLIKTRGQQVTLSCSPISGHRSVSWYQQTPGQGLQFLFEYFSETQRNKGNFPGRFSGRQFSNSRSEMNVSTLELGDSALYLCASSLVYEMRHSYEQYFGPGTRLTVT.

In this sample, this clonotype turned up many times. The DNA for the CDR3 is TGTGCCAGCAGCTACCACAACTACGAGCAGTACTTC. It translates to CASSYHNYEQYF. The rearrangement links TRBV7-2 to TRBJ2-7; D gene unclear. The CDR3 consists of 12 residues. V was clipped by 4 bases and J by 3 bases, with 7 bases between them. CDR1 is SGHTA, CDR2 FQGNSA, per germline.

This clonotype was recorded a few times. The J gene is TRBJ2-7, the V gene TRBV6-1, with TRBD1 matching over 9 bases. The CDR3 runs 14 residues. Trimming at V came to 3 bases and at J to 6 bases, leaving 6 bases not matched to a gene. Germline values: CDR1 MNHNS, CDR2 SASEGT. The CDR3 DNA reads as TGTGCCAGCAGTGAGGGGACAGGGTCCGGCGAGCAGTACTTC. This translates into CASSEGTGSGEQYF.

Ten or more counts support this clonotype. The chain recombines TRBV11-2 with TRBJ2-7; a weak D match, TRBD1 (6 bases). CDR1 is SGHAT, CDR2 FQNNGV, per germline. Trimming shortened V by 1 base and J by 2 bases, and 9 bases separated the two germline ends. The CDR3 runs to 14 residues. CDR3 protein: CASSLAQGPYEQYF. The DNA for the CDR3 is TGTGCCAGCAGCTTAGCACAGGGCCCCTACGAGCAGTACTTC.

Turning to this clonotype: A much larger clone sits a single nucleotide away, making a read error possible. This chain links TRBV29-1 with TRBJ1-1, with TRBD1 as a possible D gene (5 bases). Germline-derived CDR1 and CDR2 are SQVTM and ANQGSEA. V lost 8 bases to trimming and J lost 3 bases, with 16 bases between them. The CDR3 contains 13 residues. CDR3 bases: TGCAGCTTACCTCGACCGGGGGACACTGAAGCTTTCTTT. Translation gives CSLPRPGDTEAFF.

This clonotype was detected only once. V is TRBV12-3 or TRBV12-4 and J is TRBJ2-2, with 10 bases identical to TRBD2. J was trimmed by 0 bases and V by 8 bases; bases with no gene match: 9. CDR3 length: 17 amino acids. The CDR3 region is CASPPNGLAANTGELFF. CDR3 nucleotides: TGTGCCAGCCCACCTAACGGACTAGCGGCGAACACCGGGGAGCTGTTTTTT.

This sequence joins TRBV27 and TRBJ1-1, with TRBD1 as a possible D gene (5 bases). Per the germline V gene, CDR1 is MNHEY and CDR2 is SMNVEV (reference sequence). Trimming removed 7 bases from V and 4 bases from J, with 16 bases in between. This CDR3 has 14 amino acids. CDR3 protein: CASISTGGSTEAFF. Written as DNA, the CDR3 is TGTGCCAGCATTAGTACGGGGGGGAGCACTGAAGCTTTCTTT.

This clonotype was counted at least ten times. CDR3 protein: CASSQDFGQMNTEAFF. The CDR3 region has the DNA TGCGCCAGCAGCCAAGATTTTGGACAAATGAACACTGAAGCTTTCTTT. This sequence joins TRBV4-1 and TRBJ1-1; TRBD1 is a possible D gene (5 bases). CDR3 length: 16 residues. The ends were cut back, 0 bases at V and 0 bases at J, with 11 bases in the middle. From germline, CDR1 is MGHRA and CDR2 YSYEKL.

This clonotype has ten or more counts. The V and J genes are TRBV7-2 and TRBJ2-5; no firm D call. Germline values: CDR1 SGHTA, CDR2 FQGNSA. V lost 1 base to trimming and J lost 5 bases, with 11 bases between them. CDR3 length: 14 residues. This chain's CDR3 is CASSLGPVYETQYF. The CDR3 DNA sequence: TGTGCCAGCAGCTTAGGTCCAGTCTACGAGACCCAGTACTTC.

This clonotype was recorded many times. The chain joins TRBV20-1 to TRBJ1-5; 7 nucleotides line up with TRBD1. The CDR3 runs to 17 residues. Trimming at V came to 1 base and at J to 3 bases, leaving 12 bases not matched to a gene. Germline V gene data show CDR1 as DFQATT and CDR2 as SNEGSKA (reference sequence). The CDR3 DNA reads TGCAGTGCTAGAGCTCAAAGGACAGGACCGTACAATCAGCCCCAGCATTTT. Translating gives CSARAQRTGPYNQPQHF.

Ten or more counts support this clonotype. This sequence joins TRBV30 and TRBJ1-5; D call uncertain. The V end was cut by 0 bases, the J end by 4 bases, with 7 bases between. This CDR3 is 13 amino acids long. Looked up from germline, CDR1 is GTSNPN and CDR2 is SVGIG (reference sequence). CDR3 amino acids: CAWSVLGNQPQHF. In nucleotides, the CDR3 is TGTGCCTGGAGTGTATTAGGAAATCAGCCCCAGCATTTT.

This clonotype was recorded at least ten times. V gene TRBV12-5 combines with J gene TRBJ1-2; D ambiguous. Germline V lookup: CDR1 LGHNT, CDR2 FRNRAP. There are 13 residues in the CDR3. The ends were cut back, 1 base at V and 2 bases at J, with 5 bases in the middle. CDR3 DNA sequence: TGTGCTAGTGGTTTGGGGGGAAACTATGGCTACACCTTC. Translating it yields CASGLGGNYGYTF.

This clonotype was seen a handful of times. The CDR3 region has the DNA TGTGCCAGCGCCCCGGGACAGGGGTACGAGCAGTACTTC. This sequence encodes CASAPGQGYEQYF. The chain uses TRBV11-2 and TRBJ2-7; 10 positions agree with TRBD1. J lost 4 bases, V lost 8 bases, and 5 bases had no gene match. The CDR3 extends over 13 amino acids. Germline V lookup: CDR1 SGHAT, CDR2 FQNNGV.